Below are 31 T cell receptor beta chains sequenced from a single sample in a study of neurological immune-mediated disorders. TCRdb re-called the 5' RACE reads through MiXCR, storing one row per CDR3 protein. Of around 50,000 distinct CDR3 sequences listed, roughly 25% were seen once; the top ten hold 20% to 25%. The sample comprised PBMCs. These receptors originate from a woman aged 70 to 79 in good health.

This clonotype was detected only a few times. The CDR3 is CASSQEGYTSNYGYTF. The CDR3 bases are TGCGCCAGCAGCCAGGAAGGATACACCTCTAACTATGGCTACACCTTC. This rearrangement joins TRBV4-3 to TRBJ1-2; no reliable D call. V was clipped by 3 bases and J by 0 bases, with 14 bases between them. The CDR3 spans 16 residues. CDR1 is LGHNA and CDR2 is YSLEER in the germline V gene.

This clonotype occurred many times. The chain carries TRBV20-1 and TRBJ2-1; TRBD2 agrees at 7 bases. This CDR3 spans 18 amino acids. The V segment lost 8 bases and the J segment 8 bases; nucleotides outside the gene matches: 27. Germline V lookup: CDR1 DFQATT, CDR2 SNEGSKA (reference sequence). The CDR3 region is CSSKRGLGYTGKDHEQFF. The CDR3 region has the DNA TGCAGTTCAAAGCGGGGACTCGGGTACACGGGTAAGGACCATGAGCAGTTCTTC.

This clonotype has at least ten counts. This chain connects TRBV7-2 to TRBJ1-1; 7 nucleotides line up with TRBD1. Germline V gene lookup returns CDR1 SGHTA and CDR2 FQGNSA. With 5 bases clipped from V and 0 bases from J, the junction kept 6 bases outside the gene matches. The CDR3 has 15 residues. CDR3 residues: CASSPRGTMNTEAFF. Here the CDR3 DNA reads TGTGCCAGCAGCCCCAGGGGGACCATGAACACTGAAGCTTTCTTT.

Ten or more counts support this clonotype. This chain uses TRBV20-1 with TRBJ2-7, with TRBD2 as a possible D gene (5 bases). With 3 bases removed from V and 4 bases from J, the gap between germline ends came to 10 bases. Germline values: CDR1 DFQATT, CDR2 SNEGSKA (reference sequence). This CDR3 has 12 residues. The CDR3 reads CSARTGLYEQYF. DNA for the CDR3: TGCAGTGCTAGGACCGGACTTTACGAGCAGTACTTC.

This clonotype was detected many times. This chain joins TRBV15 and TRBJ2-3; no clear D. Germline CDR1 and CDR2: LNHNV and YYDKDF (reference sequence). This CDR3 has 13 residues. Trimming took 0 bases from V and 5 from J, leaving 6 bases between them. The CDR3 nucleotides are TGTGCCACCAGCAGAGATAACGGAGATACGCAGTATTTT. Translating it yields CATSRDNGDTQYF.

This clonotype came up many times. The CDR3 bases are TGCAGTGCTCTCCAGGGTAGTACCCAAGAGACCCAGTACTTC. Its protein product is CSALQGSTQETQYF. V and J are TRBV20-1 and TRBJ2-5, with a tentative D call TRBD1 (5 bases). CDR3 length equals 14 residues. The ends were cut back, 5 bases at V and 1 base at J, with 14 bases in the middle. In germline, CDR1 is DFQATT, CDR2 SNEGSKA (reference sequence).

The rearrangement joins TRBV19 to TRBJ2-5, with 8 bases fitting TRBD1. The CDR3 spans 14 residues. CDR1 is LNHDA, CDR2 SQIVND, per germline (reference sequence). The J segment lost 5 bases and the V segment lost 5 bases, leaving 7 bases of the junction unmatched. Here the CDR3 reads CASSRQGRGETQYF. In DNA, the CDR3 is TGTGCCAGTAGTCGACAGGGGCGAGGGGAGACCCAGTACTTC.

This clonotype was seen ten or more times. V usage is TRBV28 and J usage is TRBJ1-2; D is uncertain. V gave up 7 bases and J gave up 4 bases, with 16 bases separating them. Germline CDR1 is MDHEN and CDR2 is SYDVKM. The CDR3 sequence is 14 residues long. The CDR3 DNA reads as TGTGCCAGCACTATGCCTGGCGGAATCTATGGCTACACCTTC. This translates into CASTMPGGIYGYTF.

This clonotype was observed a few times. This chain connects TRBV2 to TRBJ1-2; no reliable D call. There are 14 residues in the CDR3. CDR1 SNHLY and CDR2 FYNNEI come from the germline V gene. V gave up 3 bases and J gave up 2 bases, with 10 bases separating them. The CDR3 region has the DNA TGTGCCAGCAGTGATAAGGGAAAGAACTATGGCTACACCTTC. Translating it yields CASSDKGKNYGYTF. The variable domain in full, completed from reference TRBV2 and TRBJ1-2, reads EPEVTQTPSHQVTQMGQEVILRCVPISNHLYFYWYRQILGQKVEFLVSFYNNEISEKSEIFDDQFSVERPDGSNFTLKIRSTKLEDSAMYFCASSDKGKNYGYTFGSGTRLTVV.

The CDR3 DNA reads TGCGCCAGCAGCTTACAGAGTGAATTAAGAGGCACTGAAGCTTTCTTT. Protein product: CASSLQSELRGTEAFF. The chain has TRBV5-1 and TRBJ1-1; D is uncertain. The CDR3 totals 16 residues. V was shortened by 2 bases and J by 4 bases, with 18 bases between the two germline ends. Germline V gene lookup returns CDR1 SGHRS and CDR2 YFSETQ.

This clonotype occurred many times. The chain links TRBV24-1 to TRBJ1-5; D remains ambiguous. Trimming removed 3 bases at V and 1 base at J, with 12 bases between. The germline gives CDR1 KGHDR, CDR2 SFDVKD. This CDR3 has 16 residues. The CDR3 region has the DNA TGTGCCACCAGTGATCCACGAATGGGGAGCAATCAGCCCCAGCATTTT. It encodes CATSDPRMGSNQPQHF.

The chain recombines TRBV10-3 with TRBJ1-3; no firm D call. CDR3 size: 14 residues. Germline V gene sequence: CDR1 ENHRY, CDR2 SYGVKD. V lost 8 bases and J 0 bases, leaving 11 bases between the germline ends. This CDR3 is CAIRHPFSGNTIYF. In nucleotides, the CDR3 is TGTGCCATCCGGCACCCCTTCTCTGGAAACACCATATATTTT.

This clonotype was seen repeatedly, ten times or more. The rearrangement uses TRBV20-1 and TRBJ2-1, with D possibly TRBD1 on 6 matching bases. The CDR3 covers 13 residues. V lost 3 bases, J lost 10 bases, and 16 bases lay in between. Germline assignment: CDR1 DFQATT and CDR2 SNEGSKA (reference sequence). For the CDR3, the DNA is TGCAGTGCTAGTCGGCAGGGGATTAGCGAGCAGTTCTTC. As protein: CSASRQGISEQFF.

This clonotype was detected ten times or more. The chain couples TRBV10-3 to TRBJ2-2; 8 nucleotides line up with TRBD2. The CDR3 runs 16 residues. V was clipped by 6 bases and J by 7 bases; unmatched bases: 13. CDR1 and CDR2 (germline): ENHRY, SYGVKD. This chain's CDR3 is CAISEVEVAGNGELFF. Written as DNA, the CDR3 is TGTGCCATCAGCGAAGTCGAGGTAGCGGGAAACGGGGAGCTGTTTTTT.

V gene TRBV7-2 combines with J gene TRBJ1-6; D is undetermined. The germline V and J ends were trimmed by 1 base and 8 bases, with 12 bases remaining between them. CDR1 SGHTA and CDR2 FQGNSA come from the germline V gene. The length of the CDR3 is 15 residues. CDR3 DNA: TGTGCCAGCAGCTTAGTAGGGCCGACGGATTCACCCCTCCACTTT. This gives the protein CASSLVGPTDSPLHF.

This clonotype has a count of ten or more. This rearrangement joins TRBV28 to TRBJ2-3; D ambiguous. Trimming pared 5 bases from V and 6 bases from J, leaving 18 bases between. This CDR3 is built from 15 residues. Germline CDR1 is MDHEN and CDR2 is SYDVKM. The CDR3 DNA reads as TGTGCCAGCAGTAAGCCGGGCCTTCTTGGCGATACGCAGTATTTT. Its protein product is CASSKPGLLGDTQYF. The full variable domain, its missing parts supplied by reference TRBV28 and TRBJ2-3, is DVKVTQSSRYLVKRTGEKVFLECVQDMDHENMFWYRQDPGLGLRLIYFSYDVKMKEKGDIPEGYSVSREKKERFSLILESASTNQTSMYLCASSKPGLLGDTQYFGPGTRLTVL.

This clonotype was counted many times. The rearrangement joins TRBV5-5 to TRBJ2-1; D unresolved. V was clipped by 1 base and J by 13 bases, with 15 bases between them. The CDR3 is made up of 13 amino acids. Per germline, CDR1 SGHKS and CDR2 YYEKEE (reference sequence). CDR3 in DNA: TGTGCCAGCAGCTTGAACGCCCGGCTGGATCAGTTCTTC. Its translation: CASSLNARLDQFF.

The chain has TRBV3-1 and TRBJ2-2; 16 nucleotides line up with TRBD2. The junction had 14 bases not matched to a gene; V was cut back by 3 bases and J by 7 bases. The V gene's germline CDR1 is LGHDT and CDR2 YNNKEL (reference sequence). The CDR3 loop spans 20 amino acids. CDR3 sequence (DNA): TGTGCCAGCAGCCACCCCCGGGGGACTAGCGGGAGGGCCAAGGTCGGGGAGCTGTTTTTT. It encodes CASSHPRGTSGRAKVGELFF.

This clonotype occurred many times. The chain combines TRBV5-1 with TRBJ2-5; D tentatively reads TRBD1 or TRBD2 (6 bases each). The germline gives CDR1 SGHRS, CDR2 YFSETQ. V lost 5 bases, J lost 5 bases, and 13 bases lay in between. CDR3 length: 13 amino acids. CDR3 bases: TGCGCCAGCAGGGTGCTAGGGGGGGAGACCCAGTACTTC. Translating gives CASRVLGGETQYF. Using reference TRBV5-1 and TRBJ2-5 for the parts outside the CDR3, the full variable domain is KAGVTQTPRYLIKTRGQQVTLSCSPISGHRSVSWYQQTPGQGLQFLFEYFSETQRNKGNFPGRFSGRQFSNSRSEMNVSTLELGDSALYLCASRVLGGETQYFGPGTRLLVL.

The sample holds many counts of this clonotype. The V call is TRBV6-1, the J call TRBJ1-3; D is undetermined. Trimming stripped 6 bases from V and 3 bases from J, with 9 bases between. CDR1 and CDR2 from the germline V gene are MNHNS and SASEGT. This CDR3 contains 13 residues. The CDR3 sequence is CASRNEIGNTIYF. For the CDR3, the DNA is TGTGCCAGCAGAAACGAGATTGGAAACACCATATATTTT.

This clonotype has ten or more counts. The chain uses TRBV6-5 and TRBJ2-1, with D perhaps TRBD1 or TRBD2 (5 bases each). Trimming cost V 6 bases and J 2 bases, with 14 bases left between them. Germline CDR1 reads MNHEY; CDR2 reads SVGAGI. The CDR3 is 15 amino acids. The CDR3 sequence: CASSRPPGPYNEQFF. The CDR3 coding sequence is TGTGCCAGCAGCCGACCACCGGGACCCTACAATGAGCAGTTCTTC.

This clonotype has ten or more counts. The gene calls are TRBV6-6 and TRBJ2-5; a possible D gene is TRBD2 (6 bases). This CDR3 spans 13 amino acids. Trimming stripped 6 bases from V and 1 base from J, with 9 bases between. Germline assignment: CDR1 MNHNY and CDR2 SVGAGI (reference sequence). DNA of the CDR3: TGTGCCAGCAGAGCGGGTCCCCAAGAGACCCAGTACTTC. It translates to CASRAGPQETQYF.

The V and J genes are TRBV28 and TRBJ1-1, with a tentative D call TRBD1 (5 bases). Trimming shortened V by 7 bases and J by 0 bases, and 21 bases separated the two germline ends. From germline, CDR1 is MDHEN and CDR2 SYDVKM. This CDR3 has 17 amino acids. CDR3 nucleotide sequence: TGTGCCAGCAACCCACCGCTTCCGACAGCAGTGAACACTGAAGCTTTCTTT. Residues: CASNPPLPTAVNTEAFF.

This sequence joins TRBV12-3 or TRBV12-4 and TRBJ2-5; no reliable D call. The CDR3 contains 12 residues. Trimming removed 7 bases from V and 1 base from J, with 7 bases in between. CDR3 residues: CASTLGQETQYF. CDR3 bases: TGTGCCAGCACCTTAGGCCAAGAGACCCAGTACTTC.

V is TRBV6-5 and J is TRBJ1-2; no clear D. The CDR3 has 15 amino acids. Germline CDR1 reads MNHEY; CDR2 reads SVGAGI. The V end was cut by 2 bases, the J end by 3 bases, with 13 bases between. The chain's CDR3 is CASSYRGRSDYGYTF. CDR3 nucleotides: TGTGCCAGCAGTTACCGTGGCAGGTCGGACTATGGCTACACCTTC.

This clonotype was detected ten times or more. The chain's CDR3 is CASSFSQGNSPLHF. The CDR3 DNA is TGTGCCAGCAGCTTTAGCCAGGGGAACTCACCCCTCCACTTT. The chain couples TRBV7-2 to TRBJ1-6; D perhaps matches TRBD1 (6 bases). The CDR3 has 14 amino acids. From germline, CDR1 is SGHTA and CDR2 FQGNSA. V lost 3 bases and J 10 bases, leaving 13 bases between the germline ends. Full variable domain (rest looked up from reference TRBV7-2 and TRBJ1-6): GAGVSQSPSNKVTEKGKDVELRCDPISGHTALYWYRQSLGQGLEFLIYFQGNSAPDKSGLPSDRFSAERTGGSVSTLTIQRTQQEDSAVYLCASSFSQGNSPLHFGNGTRLTVT.

This clonotype was seen ten or more times. This sequence joins TRBV20-1 and TRBJ2-2; 13 nucleotides match TRBD2. In germline, CDR1 is DFQATT, CDR2 SNEGSKA (reference sequence). Trimming cost V 5 bases and J 6 bases; bases outside gene matches: 9. The CDR3 loop spans 16 amino acids. The CDR3 DNA follows: TGCAGTGCTCGAAAACCGGGACTAGCGGGATCCGGGGAGCTGTTTTTT. As protein: CSARKPGLAGSGELFF.

This clonotype has a handful of counts. The V gene is TRBV5-6, the J gene TRBJ1-5; TRBD1 matches at 7 bases. The V gene's germline CDR1 is SGHDT and CDR2 YYEEEE. Trimming removed 3 bases from V and 0 bases from J; junction bases left unmatched: 6. The CDR3 runs 16 residues. CDR3 protein: CASSSKDRFSNQPQHF. The DNA for the CDR3 is TGTGCCAGCAGCTCTAAGGACAGGTTTAGCAATCAGCCCCAGCATTTT.

This clonotype has ten or more counts. V gene TRBV25-1 combines with J gene TRBJ2-2, with TRBD2 matching over 12 bases. Germline CDR1 reads MGHDK; CDR2 reads SYGVNS. There are 18 residues in the CDR3. J lost 7 bases, V lost 6 bases, and 15 bases had no gene match. Here the CDR3 DNA reads TGTGCCAGCAGCCGACTAGCGGGAGTAGGTGGTCGTAGCGGGGAGCTGTTTTTT. It specifies CASSRLAGVGGRSGELFF.

This clonotype was observed many times. The genes are TRBV10-3 and TRBJ2-1; 12 nucleotides line up with TRBD2. The ends lost 6 bases at V and 7 bases at J; junction bases unmatched: 13. The CDR3 totals 17 residues. Germline CDR1 and CDR2: ENHRY and SYGVKD. CDR3 sequence reads: CAISYNSLAGGGNEQFF. The CDR3, as DNA: TGTGCCATCAGCTACAATTCACTAGCGGGAGGTGGTAATGAGCAGTTCTTC.

For this clonotype: With a much larger clone just one base away, this may be a read error. The rearrangement joins TRBV7-8 to TRBJ2-1, with 7 bases fitting TRBD2. The CDR3 extends over 17 amino acids. Per the germline V gene, CDR1 is SGHVS and CDR2 is FQNEAQ. V dropped 4 bases and J dropped 1; count of bases not matched to a gene: 10. The CDR3 region is CASSSYSVGGSYNEQFF. The CDR3 coding sequence is TGTGCCAGCAGCTCCTACTCGGTGGGAGGGTCCTACAATGAGCAGTTCTTC.